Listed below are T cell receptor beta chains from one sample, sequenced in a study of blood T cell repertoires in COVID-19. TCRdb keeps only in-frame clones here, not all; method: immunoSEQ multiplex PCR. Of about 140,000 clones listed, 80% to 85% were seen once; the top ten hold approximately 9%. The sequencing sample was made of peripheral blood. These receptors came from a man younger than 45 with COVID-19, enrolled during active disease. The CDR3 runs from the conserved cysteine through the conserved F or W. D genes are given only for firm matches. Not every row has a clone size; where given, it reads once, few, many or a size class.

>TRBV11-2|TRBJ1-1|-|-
CASSLETSGAEAFF
TGTGCCAGCAGCTTAGAAACTAGCGGGGCTGAAGCTTTCTTT
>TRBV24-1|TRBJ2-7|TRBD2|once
CATSDSRLAGGYEQYF
TGTGCCACCAGTGATTCTAGACTAGCGGGGGGCTACGAGCAGTACTTC
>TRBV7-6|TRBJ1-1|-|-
CASSSRTGTGTEAFF
TGTGCCAGCAGCTCCCGAACAGGGACCGGCACTGAAGCTTTCTTT
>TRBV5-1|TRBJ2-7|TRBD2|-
CASALLALTYEQYF
TGCGCCAGCGCCCTACTAGCGTTAACCTACGAGCAGTACTTC
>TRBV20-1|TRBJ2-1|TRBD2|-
CSARSSSGEFF
TGCAGTGCTAGATCATCTAGCGGGGAGTTCTTC
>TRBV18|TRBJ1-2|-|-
CASSPTGGVRVGYTF
TGTGCCAGCTCACCAACCGGGGGTGTGAGGGTTGGCTACACCTTC
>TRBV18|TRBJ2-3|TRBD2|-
CASSPTGTSGLTDTQYF
TGTGCCAGCTCACCAACCGGGACTAGCGGTCTCACAGATACGCAGTATTTT
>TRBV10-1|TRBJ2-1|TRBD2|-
CASSDHLAGEGNEQFF
TGCGCCAGCAGTGATCACCTAGCGGGAGAGGGCAATGAGCAGTTCTTC
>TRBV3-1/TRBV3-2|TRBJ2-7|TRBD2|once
CASSQGSREVPLGHEQYF
TGTGCCAGCAGCCAGGGCTCGCGGGAGGTCCCGCTGGGCCACGAGCAGTACTTC
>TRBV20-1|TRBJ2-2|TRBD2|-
CSASLLAGGANTGELFF
TGCAGTGCTAGTCTTCTAGCGGGAGGGGCGAACACCGGGGAGCTGTTTTTT
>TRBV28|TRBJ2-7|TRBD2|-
CASSRAGLQYF
TGTGCCAGCAGTCGAGCGGGACTGCAGTACTTC
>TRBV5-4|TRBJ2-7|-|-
CASSLAGASSYEQYF
TGTGCCAGCAGCCTTGCGGGGGCCAGCTCCTACGAGCAGTACTTC
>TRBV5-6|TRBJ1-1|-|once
CASSKRQLLAEAFF
TGTGCCAGCAGCAAAAGACAGCTCTTGGCTGAAGCTTTCTTT
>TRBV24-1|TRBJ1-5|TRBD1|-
CATSRQGVNQPQHF
TGTGCCACCAGTAGACAGGGCGTGAATCAGCCCCAGCATTTT
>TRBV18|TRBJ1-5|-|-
CASSLPGPWQPQHF
TGTGCCAGCTCCCTGCCAGGCCCTTGGCAGCCCCAGCATTTT
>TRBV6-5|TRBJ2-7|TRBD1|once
CASRTGLHSYEQYF
TGTGCCAGCAGGACAGGGCTGCACTCCTACGAGCAGTACTTC
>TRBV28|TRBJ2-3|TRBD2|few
CASRDPGLAGRWSGTDTQYF
TGTGCCAGCAGAGACCCGGGACTAGCGGGAAGGTGGTCGGGCACAGATACGCAGTATTTT
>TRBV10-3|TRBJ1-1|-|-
CAISESDVGARVEAFF
TGTGCCATCAGTGAGTCGGATGTGGGAGCCCGGGTGGAAGCTTTCTTT
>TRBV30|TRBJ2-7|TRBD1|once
CAWRDRDRGASYEQYF
TGTGCCTGGAGAGATAGGGACAGGGGGGCCTCCTACGAGCAGTACTTC
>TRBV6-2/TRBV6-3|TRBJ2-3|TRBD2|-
CASSRLAGGSDTQYF
TGTGCCAGCAGCAGACTAGCGGGAGGATCAGATACGCAGTATTTT
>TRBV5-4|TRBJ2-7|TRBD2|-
CASSLAGTSVREQYF
TGTGCCAGCAGCTTGGCCGGGACTAGCGTAAGGGAGCAGTACTTC
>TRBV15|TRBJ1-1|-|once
CATSRDHNQGAFF
TGTGCCACCAGCAGAGATCATAACCAGGGAGCTTTCTTT
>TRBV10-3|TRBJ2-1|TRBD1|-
CAISGLGTGVAYNEQFF
TGTGCCATCAGTGGGCTAGGGACAGGGGTGGCCTACAATGAGCAGTTCTTC
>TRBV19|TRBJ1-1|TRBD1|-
CASNIPGQAPWWGYTEAFF
TGTGCCAGTAATATCCCAGGACAGGCCCCGTGGTGGGGGTACACTGAAGCTTTCTTT
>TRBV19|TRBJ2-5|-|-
CASSIRETQYF
TGTGCCAGTAGTATACGGGAGACCCAGTACTTC
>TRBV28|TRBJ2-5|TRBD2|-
CASSLISGSLETQYF
TGTGCCAGCAGCTTAATCAGCGGGAGTTTGGAGACCCAGTACTTC
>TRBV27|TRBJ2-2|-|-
CASSLGRGWAGELFF
TGTGCCAGCAGTTTGGGTCGGGGTTGGGCCGGGGAGCTGTTTTTT
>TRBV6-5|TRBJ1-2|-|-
CASSYTLWGGYTF
TGTGCCAGCAGTTACACCCTGTGGGGCGGCTACACCTTC
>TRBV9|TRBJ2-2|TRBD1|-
CASHWGTETGELFF
TGTGCCAGCCACTGGGGGACAGAGACCGGGGAGCTGTTTTTT
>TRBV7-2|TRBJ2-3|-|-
CASSLERSDRSQYF
TGTGCCAGCAGCTTAGAGCGGTCTGATCGTTCGCAGTATTTT
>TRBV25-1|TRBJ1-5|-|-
CASSESGGQPQHF
TGTGCCAGCAGTGAATCAGGAGGTCAGCCCCAGCATTTT
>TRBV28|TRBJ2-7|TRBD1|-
CASRGTSGTAYYEQYF
TGTGCCAGCAGGGGCACATCCGGGACAGCATACTACGAGCAGTACTTC
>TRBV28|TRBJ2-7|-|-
CASSWDSTYEQYF
TGTGCCAGCAGTTGGGACTCGACTTACGAGCAGTACTTC
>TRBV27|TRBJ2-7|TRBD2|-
CASSLTGAGARHEQYF
TGTGCCAGCAGTTTAACGGGTGCGGGAGCCCGCCACGAGCAGTACTTC
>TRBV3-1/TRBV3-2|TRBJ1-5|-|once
CASSQGGGLNQPQHF
TGTGCCAGCAGCCAGGGGGGGGGCCTCAATCAGCCCCAGCATTTT